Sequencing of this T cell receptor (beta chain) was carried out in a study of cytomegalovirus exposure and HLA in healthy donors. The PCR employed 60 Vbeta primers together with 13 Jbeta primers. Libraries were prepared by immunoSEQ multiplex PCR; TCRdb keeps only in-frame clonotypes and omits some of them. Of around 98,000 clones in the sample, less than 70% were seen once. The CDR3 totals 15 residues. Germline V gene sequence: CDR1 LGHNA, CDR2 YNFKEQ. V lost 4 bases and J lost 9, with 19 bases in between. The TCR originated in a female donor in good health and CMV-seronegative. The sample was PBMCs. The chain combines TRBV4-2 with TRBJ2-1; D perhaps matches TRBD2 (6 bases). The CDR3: CASSPSGGVRGEQFF. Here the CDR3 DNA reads TGTGCCAGCAGCCCGTCTGGCGGGGTAAGGGGTGAGCAGTTCTTC.